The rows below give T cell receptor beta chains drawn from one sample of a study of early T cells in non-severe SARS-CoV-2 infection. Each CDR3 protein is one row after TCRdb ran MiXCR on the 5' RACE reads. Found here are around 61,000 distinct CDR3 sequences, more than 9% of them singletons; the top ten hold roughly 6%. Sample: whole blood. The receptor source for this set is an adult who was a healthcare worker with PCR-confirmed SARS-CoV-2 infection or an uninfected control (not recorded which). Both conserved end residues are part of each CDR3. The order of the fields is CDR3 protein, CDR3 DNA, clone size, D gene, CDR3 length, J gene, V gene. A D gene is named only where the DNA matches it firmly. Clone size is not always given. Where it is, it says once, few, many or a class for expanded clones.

CDR3 protein: CASSSGQGYEQYF
CDR3 DNA: TGTGCCAGCAGCTCTGGACAGGGCTACGAGCAGTACTTC
clone size: -
D gene: TRBD1
CDR3 length: 13
J gene: TRBJ2-7
V gene: TRBV11-2

CDR3 protein: CASILQENTGELFF
CDR3 DNA: TGTGCCAGTATCCTACAGGAAAACACCGGGGAGCTGTTTTTT
clone size: few
D gene: -
CDR3 length: 14
J gene: TRBJ2-2
V gene: TRBV19

CDR3 protein: CASSLRGGAEAFF
CDR3 DNA: TGTGCCAGCAGTTTAAGGGGGGGCGCCGAAGCTTTCTTT
clone size: few
D gene: -
CDR3 length: 13
J gene: TRBJ1-1
V gene: TRBV12-3/TRBV12-4

CDR3 protein: CAISESLGQFEQYF
CDR3 DNA: TGTGCCATCAGTGAGTCGCTTGGCCAATTCGAGCAGTACTTC
clone size: many
D gene: -
CDR3 length: 14
J gene: TRBJ2-7
V gene: TRBV10-3

CDR3 protein: CASSLDPGYTGELFF
CDR3 DNA: TGTGCCAGCAGCTTAGATCCTGGGTACACCGGGGAGCTGTTTTTT
clone size: many
D gene: -
CDR3 length: 15
J gene: TRBJ2-2
V gene: TRBV11-2

CDR3 protein: CASSPRTSANEQFF
CDR3 DNA: TGTGCCAGCAGCCCCCGGACTAGCGCCAATGAGCAGTTCTTC
clone size: few
D gene: TRBD2
CDR3 length: 14
J gene: TRBJ2-1
V gene: TRBV7-9

CDR3 protein: CSLVGRVQETQYF
CDR3 DNA: TGCAGTCTGGTCGGGCGGGTCCAAGAGACCCAGTACTTC
clone size: -
D gene: -
CDR3 length: 13
J gene: TRBJ2-5
V gene: TRBV20-1

CDR3 protein: CASSYSSAGELFF
CDR3 DNA: TGTGCCAGCAGTTACAGTTCCGCCGGGGAGCTGTTTTTT
clone size: -
D gene: -
CDR3 length: 13
J gene: TRBJ2-2
V gene: TRBV6-2/TRBV6-3

CDR3 protein: CASSYLTGGARNTEAFF
CDR3 DNA: TGTGCCAGCAGTTACCTTACAGGGGGCGCTCGGAACACTGAAGCTTTCTTT
clone size: -
D gene: TRBD1
CDR3 length: 17
J gene: TRBJ1-1
V gene: TRBV6-2/TRBV6-3

CDR3 protein: CASSPRPWGNEQFF
CDR3 DNA: TGTGCCAGCAGCCCACGACCCTGGGGGAATGAGCAGTTCTTC
clone size: few
D gene: -
CDR3 length: 14
J gene: TRBJ2-1
V gene: TRBV7-8

CDR3 protein: CASSPAVYGGYTF
CDR3 DNA: TGTGCCAGCAGCCCGGCAGTCTATGGTGGCTACACCTTC
clone size: few
D gene: -
CDR3 length: 13
J gene: TRBJ1-2
V gene: TRBV7-2

CDR3 protein: CSVETSIRQFF
CDR3 DNA: TGCAGCGTTGAAACATCTATCCGGCAGTTCTTC
clone size: -
D gene: -
CDR3 length: 11
J gene: TRBJ2-1
V gene: TRBV29-1

CDR3 protein: CASSTRDRGPYGYTF
CDR3 DNA: TGTGCCAGCAGTACCCGGGACAGGGGACCCTATGGCTACACCTTC
clone size: many
D gene: TRBD1
CDR3 length: 15
J gene: TRBJ1-2
V gene: TRBV12-3/TRBV12-4

CDR3 protein: CASSLGPGTAGEYEQFF
CDR3 DNA: TGTGCCAGCAGCTTAGGGCCCGGGACAGCGGGAGAATATGAGCAGTTCTTC
clone size: -
D gene: -
CDR3 length: 17
J gene: TRBJ2-1
V gene: TRBV7-2

CDR3 protein: CASSSYGTSLYNEQFF
CDR3 DNA: TGTGCCAGCAGCTCGTACGGGACTTCTTTATACAATGAGCAGTTCTTC
clone size: few
D gene: -
CDR3 length: 16
J gene: TRBJ2-1
V gene: TRBV7-2

CDR3 protein: CSATVAGTRSYEQYF
CDR3 DNA: TGCAGTGCTACCGTAGCGGGAACGAGGTCCTACGAGCAGTACTTC
clone size: many
D gene: TRBD2
CDR3 length: 15
J gene: TRBJ2-7
V gene: TRBV20-1

CDR3 protein: CASSLAAAIRNEQFF
CDR3 DNA: TGCGCCAGCAGCTTGGCCGCGGCTATACGGAATGAGCAGTTCTTC
clone size: many
D gene: -
CDR3 length: 15
J gene: TRBJ2-1
V gene: TRBV5-1

CDR3 protein: CSGKLAGDGYEQFF
CDR3 DNA: TGCAGCGGCAAACTAGCAGGAGACGGATATGAGCAGTTCTTC
clone size: -
D gene: -
CDR3 length: 14
J gene: TRBJ2-1
V gene: TRBV29-1

CDR3 protein: CASSNRTGPTGELFF
CDR3 DNA: TGTGCCAGCAGCAATAGGACAGGACCCACCGGGGAGCTGTTTTTT
clone size: -
D gene: TRBD1
CDR3 length: 15
J gene: TRBJ2-2
V gene: TRBV5-5

CDR3 protein: CASSISEGLGLYGYTF
CDR3 DNA: TGTGCCAGTAGTATTTCGGAGGGACTGGGATTGTATGGCTACACCTTC
clone size: many
D gene: -
CDR3 length: 16
J gene: TRBJ1-2
V gene: TRBV19

CDR3 protein: CSAPRTSGMADTQYF
CDR3 DNA: TGCAGCGCCCCCCGGACTAGCGGGATGGCAGATACGCAGTATTTT
clone size: many
D gene: TRBD2
CDR3 length: 15
J gene: TRBJ2-3
V gene: TRBV29-1

CDR3 protein: CASSPDRVGNTQYF
CDR3 DNA: TGCGCCAGCAGCCCGGACAGGGTAGGCAATACGCAGTATTTT
clone size: -
D gene: TRBD1
CDR3 length: 14
J gene: TRBJ2-3
V gene: TRBV5-1

CDR3 protein: CASSLAPIGTVEQFF
CDR3 DNA: TGTGCCAGCAGCCTTGCCCCGATTGGGACTGTGGAGCAGTTCTTC
clone size: -
D gene: -
CDR3 length: 15
J gene: TRBJ2-1
V gene: TRBV5-6

CDR3 protein: CASSPNADTQYF
CDR3 DNA: TGTGCCAGCAGCCCCAACGCGGATACGCAGTATTTT
clone size: once
D gene: -
CDR3 length: 12
J gene: TRBJ2-3
V gene: TRBV7-2

CDR3 protein: CASSPNAYNNYGYTF
CDR3 DNA: TGTGCCAGCTCACCAAACGCCTATAATAACTATGGCTACACCTTC
clone size: many
D gene: -
CDR3 length: 15
J gene: TRBJ1-2
V gene: TRBV18

CDR3 protein: CASSQEVRLAGGGETQYF
CDR3 DNA: TGTGCCAGCAGCCAAGAGGTTCGCCTAGCGGGGGGCGGTGAGACCCAGTACTTC
clone size: few
D gene: TRBD2
CDR3 length: 18
J gene: TRBJ2-5
V gene: TRBV4-2

CDR3 protein: CSASPPNAEQYF
CDR3 DNA: TGCAGTGCTTCCCCCCCTAACGCCGAGCAGTACTTC
clone size: -
D gene: -
CDR3 length: 12
J gene: TRBJ2-7
V gene: TRBV20-1

CDR3 protein: CASSLRGDGEKLFF
CDR3 DNA: TGTGCCAGCAGTTTACGGGGGGATGGTGAAAAACTGTTTTTT
clone size: -
D gene: -
CDR3 length: 14
J gene: TRBJ1-4
V gene: TRBV12-3/TRBV12-4

CDR3 protein: CASSLRREILDTQYF
CDR3 DNA: TGTGCCAGCAGCTTACGGCGGGAGATTTTAGATACGCAGTATTTT
clone size: few
D gene: TRBD2
CDR3 length: 15
J gene: TRBJ2-3
V gene: TRBV7-2

CDR3 protein: CASSLSGRSGNEQFF
CDR3 DNA: TGTGCCAGCAGCTTAAGCGGGAGAAGCGGAAATGAGCAGTTCTTC
clone size: many
D gene: TRBD2
CDR3 length: 15
J gene: TRBJ2-1
V gene: TRBV7-6

CDR3 protein: CASSPYVTDTQYF
CDR3 DNA: TGTGCCAGCTCACCCTACGTCACAGATACGCAGTATTTT
clone size: many
D gene: -
CDR3 length: 13
J gene: TRBJ2-3
V gene: TRBV18

CDR3 protein: CASSLGDNFKRDTQYF
CDR3 DNA: TGTGCCAGCAGCTTAGGGGACAACTTTAAACGAGATACGCAGTATTTT
clone size: -
D gene: -
CDR3 length: 16
J gene: TRBJ2-3
V gene: TRBV7-9

CDR3 protein: CASSLFSGRTNTGELFF
CDR3 DNA: TGTGCCAGCAGCTTATTTAGCGGGAGGACGAACACCGGGGAGCTGTTTTTT
clone size: -
D gene: TRBD2
CDR3 length: 17
J gene: TRBJ2-2
V gene: TRBV11-2

CDR3 protein: CASSFRDSTYNEQFF
CDR3 DNA: TGTGCCAGCAGCTTTAGGGACAGTACTTACAATGAGCAGTTCTTC
clone size: few
D gene: TRBD1
CDR3 length: 15
J gene: TRBJ2-1
V gene: TRBV11-2

CDR3 protein: CASSLGGPATEAFF
CDR3 DNA: TGCGCCAGCAGCTTGGGGGGGCCGGCCACTGAAGCTTTCTTT
clone size: -
D gene: -
CDR3 length: 14
J gene: TRBJ1-1
V gene: TRBV5-1

CDR3 protein: CSASNVYEQYF
CDR3 DNA: TGCAGTGCTAGCAATGTCTACGAGCAGTACTTC
clone size: few
D gene: -
CDR3 length: 11
J gene: TRBJ2-7
V gene: TRBV20-1

CDR3 protein: CASGRGFRQPQHF
CDR3 DNA: TGTGCCAGCGGCCGGGGGTTCAGACAGCCCCAGCATTTT
clone size: -
D gene: -
CDR3 length: 13
J gene: TRBJ1-5
V gene: TRBV6-2/TRBV6-3

CDR3 protein: CSARGADNYGYTF
CDR3 DNA: TGCAGTGCTAGAGGGGCAGATAACTATGGCTACACCTTC
clone size: -
D gene: -
CDR3 length: 13
J gene: TRBJ1-2
V gene: TRBV20-1

CDR3 protein: CAWMGLAGTGEQYF
CDR3 DNA: TGTGCCTGGATGGGTCTAGCGGGAACTGGCGAGCAGTACTTC
clone size: few
D gene: TRBD2
CDR3 length: 14
J gene: TRBJ2-7
V gene: TRBV30

CDR3 protein: CASKDSPNTGELFF
CDR3 DNA: TGTGCCAGCAAGGACAGCCCGAACACCGGGGAGCTGTTTTTT
clone size: many
D gene: -
CDR3 length: 14
J gene: TRBJ2-2
V gene: TRBV2